This TCR beta chain was sequenced for a study of blood T cell repertoires in COVID-19. At the level of the study: T cells, B-cell-depleted T cells, or PBMCs supplied cDNA or gDNA.

This clone was picked up a small number of times. Authors' processing steps: For nucleated cells, counts were estimated from reference gene primer amplification. The protocol was immunoSEQ multiplex PCR, while the TCRdb copy is restricted to in-frame clones and leaves out a portion. V and J calls and clone size follow that table, whereas D and trimming were derived from the DNA. The sample shows around 160,000 clones, approximately 80% of them seen only once. The CDR3 extends over 14 amino acids. V was clipped by 6 bases and J by 10 bases; unmatched bases: 11. Germline V gene lookup returns CDR1 MNHEY and CDR2 SVGAGI.

Input material: PBMCs or T cells enriched from blood (not recorded which). This chain connects TRBV6-5 to TRBJ1-1, with 10 nucleotides matching TRBD1. This receptor was taken from a woman in her sixties or seventies who had recovered from COVID-19. CDR3 sequence reads: CASSGGDRGRGAFF. The CDR3 nucleotides are TGTGCCAGCAGCGGGGGGGACAGGGGTCGCGGAGCTTTCTTT.